The rows below give T cell receptor beta chains drawn from one sample of a study of CD8 T cells in ankylosing spondylitis. TCRdb reprocessed the 5' RACE reads via MiXCR and lists one record per CDR3 protein. Among around 300,000 distinct CDR3 sequences listed, 20% to 25% were seen once. The sequenced sample consisted of blood, either unsorted or a sorted T cell fraction (not recorded which). Receptors originate from a female donor with ankylosing spondylitis or in good health (not recorded which). Each CDR3 is given with its conserved first and last residue. The D gene is left open where the match is weak. Size values are once, few and many counts, or a class for expanded clones, and some rows have none.

d_call | j_call | v_call | clone_size | cdr3_nt | cdr3_aa
TRBD2 | TRBJ2-2 | TRBV5-1 | many | TGCGCCACAGGGAATAGCGGGACCGGGGAGCTGTTTTTT | CATGNSGTGELFF
TRBD1 | TRBJ1-1 | TRBV7-8 | . | TGTGCCAGCAGCCCCGGGACAGGGGTCAGGACTGAAGCTTTCTTT | CASSPGTGVRTEAFF
. | TRBJ2-1 | TRBV20-1 | few | TGCAGTGCTAGCCCCGGGACCCGCGCCTACAATGAGCAGTTCTTC | CSASPGTRAYNEQFF
. | TRBJ1-3 | TRBV27 | few | TGTGCCAGCTCAATGGCGGGAATCGGAAACACCATATATTTT | CASSMAGIGNTIYF
TRBD1 | TRBJ2-1 | TRBV20-1 | many | TGCAGTGCTATATCCGGGACAGGGGGCAATGAGCAGTTCTTC | CSAISGTGGNEQFF
TRBD1 | TRBJ2-3 | TRBV4-2 | many | TGTGCCAGCAGCCAAGAAGGGACAGGGGGAGGCGACGGCCACACAGATACGCAGTATTTT | CASSQEGTGGGDGHTDTQYF
. | TRBJ2-1 | TRBV20-1 | few | TGCAGTGCCCTCGACAGGTGGAGCTCCTACAATGAGCAGTTCTTC | CSALDRWSSYNEQFF
TRBD2 | TRBJ2-1 | TRBV25-1 | . | TGTGCCAGCAGTCCACCCACTAGCGGGAAAAATGAGCAGTTCTTC | CASSPPTSGKNEQFF
. | TRBJ1-5 | TRBV20-1 | many | TGCAGTGCTAGAGAGGGCTATAGCAATCAGCCCCAGCATTTT | CSAREGYSNQPQHF
. | TRBJ1-5 | TRBV12-3/TRBV12-4 | many | TGTGCCAGCAGCCTAAAGACTATGCAGCCCCAGCATTTT | CASSLKTMQPQHF
. | TRBJ2-3 | TRBV12-3/TRBV12-4 | . | TGTGCCAGCAGTTATGGGTTGGATACGCAGTATTTT | CASSYGLDTQYF
. | TRBJ2-1 | TRBV4-3 | many | TGCGCCAGCAGCCAAGAACAATTCGAATACAATGAGCAGTTCTTC | CASSQEQFEYNEQFF
. | TRBJ1-5 | TRBV11-3 | . | TGTGCCAGCAGCTTAGCGGCGGGGGGTCCTCCTGATCAGCCCCAGCATTTT | CASSLAAGGPPDQPQHF
TRBD1 | TRBJ2-6 | TRBV4-3 | few | TGCGCCAGCAGCCAAGATAGAGGGACAGGGGGAGGAACTGGGGCCAACGTCCTGACTTTC | CASSQDRGTGGGTGANVLTF
TRBD1 | TRBJ2-1 | TRBV7-2 | few | TGTGCCAGCAGCTTAAAATTCACAGGGGTCCACAATGAGCAGTTCTTC | CASSLKFTGVHNEQFF
TRBD2 | TRBJ2-5 | TRBV4-2 | few | TGTGCCAGCAGCCCCGGAGTAGCGGGGAAAGAGACCCAGTACTTC | CASSPGVAGKETQYF
TRBD2 | TRBJ2-4 | TRBV7-2 | many | TGTGCCAGCGGGACTAGGCTGGGGGCCAAAAACATTCAGTACTTC | CASGTRLGAKNIQYF
. | TRBJ1-1 | TRBV27 | . | TGTGCCAGCAGTCGCCGATCAGAGAACACTGAAGCTTTCTTT | CASSRRSENTEAFF
. | TRBJ2-7 | TRBV27 | . | TGTGCCAGCAGTTTAATTCAGGGGAGGATTGGGGAGCAGTACTTC | CASSLIQGRIGEQYF
TRBD1 | TRBJ2-1 | TRBV6-2/TRBV6-3 | few | TGTGCCAGCAGGGACAGGGATGATGAGCAGTTCTTC | CASRDRDDEQFF
. | TRBJ1-2 | TRBV6-4 | many | TGTGCCAGCAGGACGGGACCTGGCGACTATGGCTACACCTTC | CASRTGPGDYGYTF